The entry below describes one TCR beta chain. The identical CDR3 is also encoded by other nucleotide sequences in the sample. CDR1 SGHRS and CDR2 YFSETQ come from the germline V gene. This CDR3 is 15 amino acids long. The V gene lost 1 base and the J gene lost 0 bases, with 8 bases spanning the gap. This sample stems from a study of shared clonotypes between healthy human individuals. Produced via immunoSEQ multiplex PCR; TCRdb's table is partial and in-frame only. The sample holds 450,000 to 600,000 clones; roughly 85% are singletons and the top ten take 10% to 15%. Sequencing was carried out using PBMCs. The sequence came from a woman between 35 and 50 years old in good health. Some clones in this sample may be carry-over from other donors' samples. The chain couples TRBV5-1 to TRBJ2-1; D remains ambiguous. CDR3 sequence (DNA): TGCGCCAGCAGCTTGACGGGTAGCTCCTACAATGAGCAGTTCTTC. Amino acid sequence: CASSLTGSSYNEQFF.